Given below is one TCR beta chain in context. The antigen remains unidentified. Library construction for TCR beta used iRepertoire HTBI primers and Arm-PCR of CDR3 regions. In the original workflow: Identification of gene segments yielded 60 to 80 TRBV and about 14 TRBJ across samples. TCRdb processed the multiplex PCR reads anew with MiXCR; each CDR3 protein has one entry. These V and J calls originate from TCRdb's pipeline instead of the authors' own analysis. The data contain about 530,000 distinct CDR3 sequences, around 16% of them seen just once; the ten biggest clones take up 25%. The sample's time point: newly diagnosed GD, antithyroid drugs for less than 3 months. The TCR library was made from RNA that had been extracted from PBMCs in TRIzol. This specimen comes from a study of regulatory T cells in long-lasting Graves disease. The overall study: Duration of antithyroid drug therapy among newly diagnosed Graves' patients was under 3 months. Study findings and constraints: Peripheral blood, not thyroid tissue, was the sole material studied.

V shed 4 bases, J shed 7 bases, and the junction held 6 bases outside the gene matches. The CDR3 is 14 amino acids. Germline values: CDR1 MGHDK, CDR2 SYGVNS. These records were also assigned to another study, of T cells in Graves' hyperthyroidism and ophthalmopathy.

The V gene is TRBV25-1, the J gene TRBJ1-4, with TRBD1 matching 7 bases. The sequence was obtained from a woman aged 35-65 years with Graves disease. Sequencing used peripheral blood mononuclear cells (PBMCs), obtained at new diagnosis, from a patient treated with antithyroid drugs. The CDR3 reads CASSGDREAEKLFF. Written as DNA, the CDR3 is TGTGCCAGCAGTGGCGACAGGGAGGCTGAAAAACTGTTTTTT.